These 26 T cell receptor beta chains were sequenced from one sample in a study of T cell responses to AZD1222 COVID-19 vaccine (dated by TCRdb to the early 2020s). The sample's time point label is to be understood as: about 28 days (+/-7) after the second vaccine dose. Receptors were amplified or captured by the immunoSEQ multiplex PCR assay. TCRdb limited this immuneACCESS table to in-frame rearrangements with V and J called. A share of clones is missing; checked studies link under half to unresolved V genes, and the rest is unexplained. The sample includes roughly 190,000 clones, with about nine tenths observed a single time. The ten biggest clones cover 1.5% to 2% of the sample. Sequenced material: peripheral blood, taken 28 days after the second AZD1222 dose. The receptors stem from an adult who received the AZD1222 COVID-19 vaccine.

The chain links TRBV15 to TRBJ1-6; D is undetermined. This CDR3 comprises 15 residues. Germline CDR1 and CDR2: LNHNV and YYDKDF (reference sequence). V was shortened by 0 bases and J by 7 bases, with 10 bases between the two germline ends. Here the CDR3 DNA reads TGTGCCACCAGCAGAGATAAGTTGGGAAATTCACCCCTCCACTTT. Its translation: CATSRDKLGNSPLHF.

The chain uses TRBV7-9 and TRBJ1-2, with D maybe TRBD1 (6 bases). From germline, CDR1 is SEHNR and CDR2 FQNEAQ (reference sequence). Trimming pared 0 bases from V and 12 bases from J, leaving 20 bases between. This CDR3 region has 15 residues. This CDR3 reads CASSLADLTGSLDTF. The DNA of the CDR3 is TGTGCCAGCAGCTTAGCGGATCTAACAGGGAGTCTAGACACCTTC.

The CDR3 DNA is TGCGCCAGCAGTGGCGATATAGGGAATCAGCCCCAGCATTTT. It encodes CASSGDIGNQPQHF. The V gene is TRBV10-1, the J gene TRBJ1-5; D unresolved. Per the germline V gene, CDR1 is WNHNN and CDR2 is SYGVQD (reference sequence). V was cut by 4 bases and J by 4 bases, with 11 bases left in between. The CDR3 has 14 residues.

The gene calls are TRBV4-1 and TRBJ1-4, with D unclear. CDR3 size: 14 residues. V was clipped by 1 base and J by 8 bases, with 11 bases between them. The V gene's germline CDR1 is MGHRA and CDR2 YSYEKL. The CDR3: CASSQVRDQEKLFF. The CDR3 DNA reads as TGCGCCAGCAGCCAAGTAAGGGATCAGGAAAAACTGTTTTTT.

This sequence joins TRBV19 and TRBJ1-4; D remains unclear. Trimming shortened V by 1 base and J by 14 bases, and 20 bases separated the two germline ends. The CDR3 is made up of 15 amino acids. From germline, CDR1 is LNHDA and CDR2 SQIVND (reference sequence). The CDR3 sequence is CASSIASNSGSGLFF. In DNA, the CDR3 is TGTGCCAGTAGTATAGCCTCCAACTCTGGCTCTGGGCTGTTTTTT.

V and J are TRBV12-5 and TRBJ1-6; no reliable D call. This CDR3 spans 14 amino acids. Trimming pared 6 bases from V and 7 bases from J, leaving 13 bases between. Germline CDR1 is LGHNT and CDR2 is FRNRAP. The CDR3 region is CASGPDTDNSPLHF. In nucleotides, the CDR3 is TGTGCTAGTGGACCTGACACGGACAATTCACCCCTCCACTTT. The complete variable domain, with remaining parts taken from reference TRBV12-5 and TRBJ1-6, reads DARVTQTPRHKVTEMGQEVTMRCQPILGHNTVFWYRQTMMQGLELLAYFRNRAPLDDSGMPKDRFSAEMPDATLATLKIQPSEPRDSAVYFCASGPDTDNSPLHFGNGTRLTVT.

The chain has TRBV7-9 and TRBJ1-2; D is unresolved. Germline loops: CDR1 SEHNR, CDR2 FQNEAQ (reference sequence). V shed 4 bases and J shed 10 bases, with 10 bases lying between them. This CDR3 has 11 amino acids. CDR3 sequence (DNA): TGTGCCAGCAGCTCCATGCGCGACTACACCTTC. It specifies CASSSMRDYTF.

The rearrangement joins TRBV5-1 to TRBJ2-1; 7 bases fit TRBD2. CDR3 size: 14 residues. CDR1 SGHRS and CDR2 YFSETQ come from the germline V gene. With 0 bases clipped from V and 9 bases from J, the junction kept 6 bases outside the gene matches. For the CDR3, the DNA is TGCGCCAGCAGCTTGGCCCTGACTAGCACTGAGCAGTTCTTC. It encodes CASSLALTSTEQFF.

CDR3 sequence reads: CSAGGNYEQYF. Written as DNA, the CDR3 is TGCAGTGCGGGTGGGAATTACGAGCAGTACTTC. The V call is TRBV20-1, the J call TRBJ2-7; D is ambiguous. Trimming pared 6 bases from V and 4 bases from J, leaving 10 bases between. The CDR3 covers 11 residues. Germline V gene sequence: CDR1 DFQATT, CDR2 SNEGSKA (reference sequence).

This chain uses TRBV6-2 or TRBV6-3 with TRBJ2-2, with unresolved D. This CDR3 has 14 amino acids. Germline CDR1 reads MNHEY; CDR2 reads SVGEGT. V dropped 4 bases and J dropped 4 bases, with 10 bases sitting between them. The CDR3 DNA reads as TGTGCCAGCAGTTTCCTCACGGCCACCGGGGAGCTGTTTTTT. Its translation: CASSFLTATGELFF.

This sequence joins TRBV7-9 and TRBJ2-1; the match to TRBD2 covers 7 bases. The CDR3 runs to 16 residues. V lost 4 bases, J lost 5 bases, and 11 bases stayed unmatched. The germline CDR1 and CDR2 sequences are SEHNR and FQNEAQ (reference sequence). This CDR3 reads CASSSRTRSPNNEQFF. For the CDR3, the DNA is TGTGCCAGCAGCTCGCGGACTAGAAGTCCCAACAATGAGCAGTTCTTC.

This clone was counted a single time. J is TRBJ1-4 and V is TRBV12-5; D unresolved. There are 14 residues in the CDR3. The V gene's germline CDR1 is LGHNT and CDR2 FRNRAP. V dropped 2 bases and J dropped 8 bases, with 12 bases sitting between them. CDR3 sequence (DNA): TGTGCTAGTGGTTTGTCCGCCCTGGGCGAAAAACTGTTTTTT. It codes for CASGLSALGEKLFF.

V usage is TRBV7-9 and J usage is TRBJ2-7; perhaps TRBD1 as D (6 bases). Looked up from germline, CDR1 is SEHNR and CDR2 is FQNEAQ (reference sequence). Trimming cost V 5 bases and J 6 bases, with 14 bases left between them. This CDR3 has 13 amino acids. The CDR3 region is CASSPHGQLEQYF. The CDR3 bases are TGTGCCAGCAGCCCACATGGACAGCTCGAGCAGTACTTC.

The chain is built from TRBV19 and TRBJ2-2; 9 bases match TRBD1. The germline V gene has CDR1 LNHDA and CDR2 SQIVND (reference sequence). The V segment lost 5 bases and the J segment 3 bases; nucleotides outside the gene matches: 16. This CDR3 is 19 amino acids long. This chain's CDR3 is CASSWGTGRGVRDTGELFF. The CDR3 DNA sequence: TGTGCCAGTAGTTGGGGGACAGGGAGAGGCGTAAGGGACACCGGGGAGCTGTTTTTT. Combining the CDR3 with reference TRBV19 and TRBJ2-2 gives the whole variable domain DGGITQSPKYLFRKEGQNVTLSCEQNLNHDAMYWYRQDPGQGLRLIYYSQIVNDFQKGDIAEGYSVSREKKESFPLTVTSAQKNPTAFYLCASSWGTGRGVRDTGELFFGEGSRLTVL.

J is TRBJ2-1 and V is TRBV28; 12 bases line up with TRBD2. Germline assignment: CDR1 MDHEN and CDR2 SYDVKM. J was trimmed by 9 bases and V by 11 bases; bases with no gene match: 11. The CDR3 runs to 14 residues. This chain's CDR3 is CASTSGSGGGEQFF. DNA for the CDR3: TGTGCCTCGACTAGCGGGAGCGGTGGGGGTGAGCAGTTCTTC. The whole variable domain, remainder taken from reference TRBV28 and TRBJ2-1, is DVKVTQSSRYLVKRTGEKVFLECVQDMDHENMFWYRQDPGLGLRLIYFSYDVKMKEKGDIPEGYSVSREKKERFSLILESASTNQTSMYLCASTSGSGGGEQFFGPGTRLTVL.

This chain's CDR3 is CSVLNPGQPQHF. Here the CDR3 DNA reads TGCAGCGTCCTCAATCCGGGTCAGCCCCAGCATTTT. The chain uses TRBV29-1 and TRBJ1-5; D unclear. V was pared by 6 bases and J by 6 bases, with 12 bases between. Germline CDR1 is SQVTM and CDR2 is ANQGSEA. The CDR3 consists of 12 residues. The full variable domain, completed using reference TRBV29-1 and TRBJ1-5, is SAVISQKPSRDICQRGTSLTIQCQVDSQVTMMFWYRQQPGQSLTLIATANQGSEATYESGFVIDKFPISRPNLTFSTLTVSNMSPEDSSIYLCSVLNPGQPQHFGDGTRLSIL.

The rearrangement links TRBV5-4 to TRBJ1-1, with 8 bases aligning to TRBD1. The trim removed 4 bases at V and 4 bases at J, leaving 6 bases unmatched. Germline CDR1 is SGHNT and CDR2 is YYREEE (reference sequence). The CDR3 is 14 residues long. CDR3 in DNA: TGTGCCAGCAGCCGGGACAGGTTGGGCACTGAAGCTTTCTTT. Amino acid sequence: CASSRDRLGTEAFF.

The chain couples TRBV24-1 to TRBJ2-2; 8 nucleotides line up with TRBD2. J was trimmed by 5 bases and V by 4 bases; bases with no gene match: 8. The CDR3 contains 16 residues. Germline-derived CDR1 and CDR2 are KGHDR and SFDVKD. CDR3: CATSDGGRRGTGELFF. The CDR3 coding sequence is TGTGCCACCAGTGACGGCGGGAGGAGAGGGACCGGGGAGCTGTTTTTT.

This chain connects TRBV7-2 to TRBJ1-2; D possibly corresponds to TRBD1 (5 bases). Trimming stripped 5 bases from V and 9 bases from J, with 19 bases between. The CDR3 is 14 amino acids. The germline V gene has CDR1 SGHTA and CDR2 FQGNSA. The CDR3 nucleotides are TGTGCCAGCAGCACAACCGGGACCACGACCCGCTACACCTTC. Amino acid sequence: CASSTTGTTTRYTF.

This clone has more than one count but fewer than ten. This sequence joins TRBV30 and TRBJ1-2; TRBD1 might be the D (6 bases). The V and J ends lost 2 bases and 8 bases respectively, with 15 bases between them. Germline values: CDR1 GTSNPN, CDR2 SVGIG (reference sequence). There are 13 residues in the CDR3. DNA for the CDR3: TGTGCCTGGAGTACTTTAACAGGGCTGGGCTACACCTTC. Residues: CAWSTLTGLGYTF.

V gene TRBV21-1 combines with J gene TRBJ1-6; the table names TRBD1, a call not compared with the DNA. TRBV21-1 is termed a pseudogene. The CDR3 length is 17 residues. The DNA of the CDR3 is TGTGCCAGCAGCAAAAGGGGCCTAGGACGCTATAATTCACCCCTCCACTTT. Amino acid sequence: CASSKRGLGRYNSPLHF.

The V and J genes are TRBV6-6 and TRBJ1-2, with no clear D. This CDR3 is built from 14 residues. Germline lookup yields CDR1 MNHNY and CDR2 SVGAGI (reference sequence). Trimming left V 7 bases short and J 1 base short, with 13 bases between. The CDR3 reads CASIEQEYNYGYTF. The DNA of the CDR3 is TGTGCCAGCATCGAACAAGAGTATAACTATGGCTACACCTTC.

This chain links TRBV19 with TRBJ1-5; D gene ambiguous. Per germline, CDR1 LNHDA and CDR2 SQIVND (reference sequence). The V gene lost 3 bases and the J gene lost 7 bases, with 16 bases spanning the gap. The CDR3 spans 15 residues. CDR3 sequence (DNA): TGTGCCAGTAGTATCGGTAGGGTGAGAGGGCAGCCCCAGCATTTT. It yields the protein CASSIGRVRGQPQHF.

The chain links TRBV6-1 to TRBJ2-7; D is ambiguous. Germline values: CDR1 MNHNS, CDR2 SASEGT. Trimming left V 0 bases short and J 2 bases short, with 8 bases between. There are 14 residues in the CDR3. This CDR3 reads CASSEAGPPYEQYF. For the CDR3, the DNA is TGTGCCAGCAGTGAAGCGGGTCCCCCCTACGAGCAGTACTTC.

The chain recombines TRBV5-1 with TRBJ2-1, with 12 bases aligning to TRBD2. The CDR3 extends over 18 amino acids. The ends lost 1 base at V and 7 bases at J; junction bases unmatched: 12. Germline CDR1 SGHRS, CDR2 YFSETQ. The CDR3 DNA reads TGCGCCAGCAGCTTGACTTTGCTAGCGGGAGGGACAGCGAATGAGCAGTTCTTC. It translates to CASSLTLLAGGTANEQFF.

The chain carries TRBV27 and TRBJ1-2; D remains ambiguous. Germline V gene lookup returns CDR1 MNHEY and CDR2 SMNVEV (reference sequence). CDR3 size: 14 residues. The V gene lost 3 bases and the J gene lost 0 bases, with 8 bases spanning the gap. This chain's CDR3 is CASSFSGPNYGYTF. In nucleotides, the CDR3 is TGTGCCAGCAGTTTCAGTGGCCCTAACTATGGCTACACCTTC.